This T cell receptor (beta chain) was documented in a study of radiotherapy plus CTLA-4 blockade in lung cancer (dated by TCRdb to 2016 to 2018). About the full investigation: Among the enrolled patients, approximately 18% had an objective response, and 31% reached disease control. The full study reports these points: Increased serum interferon-beta after radiation, together with early dynamic changes in blood T cell clones, were reported to be the strongest predictors of response. After treatment with radiotherapy and ipilimumab, TCR clones that came from tumors expanded in the peripheral blood.

Including the terminal cysteine and phenylalanine, the CDR3 comprises 15 residues. Kept here is only the CDR3 DNA, which spans 45 bases and is read in frame from base 1. Trimming accounts for 4 bases at V and 2 bases at J, while the number of junction bases matched to no gene is 6. CDR1 and CDR2 are drawn from the germline V gene: MGHRA, YSYEKL. The study tested focal radiation therapy combined with CTLA-4 blockade (ipilimumab) in patients with chemo-refractory metastatic non-small-cell lung cancer. Of note for this clone: Its antigen specificity is not known. No base quality information exists; no much larger clone differs at one position.

The library was obtained by the immunoSEQ multiplex PCR assay. The table was pulled from immuneACCESS by TCRdb, which kept in-frame rearrangements only. Such tables lose some clones; where checked, under half of the loss comes from unresolved V genes, and the rest has no known cause. This sample holds more than 40,000 clones; around 76% were observed only once. Of the sample, 11% falls within the top ten clones. This receptor was identified in a human donor with non-small cell lung cancer who had stable disease on radiotherapy plus ipilimumab. The chain is made from TRBV4-1 and TRBJ1-1; the junction holds 8 bases that match TRBD1. The sample in question was peripheral blood, obtained from a patient treated with radiotherapy plus ipilimumab. The CDR3 loop reads CASSRDGQGNTEAFF. The bases read TGCGCCAGCAGCCGAGACGGACAGGGAAACACTGAAGCTTTCTTT.